This record covers a single TCR beta chain. Its antigen is unknown. The CDR3 is made up of 14 amino acids. V was shortened by 1 base and J by 5 bases, with 11 bases between the two germline ends. The germline CDR1 and CDR2 sequences are LGHNT and FRNRAP. The protocol was immunoSEQ multiplex PCR, while the TCRdb copy is restricted to in-frame clones and leaves out a portion. Of some 110,000 clones listed, 70% to 90% were seen once; the top ten hold roughly 4%. The sample comes from a study of T cell responses to AZD1222 COVID-19 vaccine. General study findings and limits: Spike was spanned by vaccine-associated CD4 TCRs, with dominance at 160-218 and 743-854.

The rearrangement joins TRBV12-5 to TRBJ1-1; D call uncertain. Source: peripheral blood, taken 28 days after the second AZD1222 dose. This TCR was recovered from an adult who received the AZD1222 COVID-19 vaccine. This CDR3 reads CASGLDMAGTEAFF. The DNA of the CDR3 is TGTGCTAGTGGTTTGGACATGGCGGGAACTGAAGCTTTCTTT.